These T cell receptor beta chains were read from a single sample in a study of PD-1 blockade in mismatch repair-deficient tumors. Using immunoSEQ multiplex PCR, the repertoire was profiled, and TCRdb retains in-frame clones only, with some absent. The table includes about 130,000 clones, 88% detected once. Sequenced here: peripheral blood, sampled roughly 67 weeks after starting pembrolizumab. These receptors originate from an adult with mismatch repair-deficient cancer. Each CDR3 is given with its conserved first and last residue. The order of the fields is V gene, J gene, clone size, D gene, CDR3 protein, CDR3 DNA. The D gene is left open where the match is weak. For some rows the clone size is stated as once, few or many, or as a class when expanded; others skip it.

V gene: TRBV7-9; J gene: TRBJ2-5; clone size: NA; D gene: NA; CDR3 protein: CASSPTGAGVETQYF; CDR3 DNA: TGTGCCAGCAGCCCGACGGGGGCAGGGGTAGAGACCCAGTACTTC
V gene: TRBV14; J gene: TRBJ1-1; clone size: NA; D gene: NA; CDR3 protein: CASNLGGRATEAFF; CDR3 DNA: TGTGCCAGCAACCTAGGGGGGCGTGCGACTGAAGCTTTCTTT
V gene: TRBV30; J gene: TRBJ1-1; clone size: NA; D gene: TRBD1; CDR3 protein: CAWRTTGVDTEAFF; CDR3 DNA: TGTGCCTGGAGGACCACAGGGGTGGACACTGAAGCTTTCTTT
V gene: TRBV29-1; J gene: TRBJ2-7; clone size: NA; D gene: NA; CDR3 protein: CSVLGSYEQYF; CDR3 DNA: TGCAGCGTTCTAGGTTCCTACGAGCAGTACTTC
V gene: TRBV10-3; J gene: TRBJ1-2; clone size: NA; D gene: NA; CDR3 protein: CAISEGPADRRDGGYTF; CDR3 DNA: TGTGCCATCAGTGAAGGCCCCGCAGACAGACGGGATGGTGGCTACACCTTC
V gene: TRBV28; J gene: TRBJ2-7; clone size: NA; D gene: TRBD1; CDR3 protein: CASSEWTGAPYEQYF; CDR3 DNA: TGTGCCAGCAGCGAATGGACAGGGGCCCCCTACGAGCAGTACTTC
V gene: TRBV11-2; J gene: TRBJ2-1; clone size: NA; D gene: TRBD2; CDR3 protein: CASSLLAGRVYNEQFF; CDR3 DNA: TGTGCCAGCAGCTTATTAGCGGGAAGAGTCTACAATGAGCAGTTCTTC
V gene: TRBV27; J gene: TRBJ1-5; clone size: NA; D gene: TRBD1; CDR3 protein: CASSTDRERNQPQHF; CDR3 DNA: TGTGCCAGCAGTACGGACAGGGAGCGCAATCAGCCCCAGCATTTT
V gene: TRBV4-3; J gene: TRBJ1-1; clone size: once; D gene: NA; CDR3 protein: CASSQEDGFNTEAFF; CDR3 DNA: TGCGCCAGCAGCCAAGAGGATGGGTTTAACACTGAAGCTTTCTTT
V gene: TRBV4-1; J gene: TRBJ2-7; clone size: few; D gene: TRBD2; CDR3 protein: CASSHSSGSGNEQYF; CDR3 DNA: TGCGCCAGCAGCCACTCAAGCGGGAGTGGGAACGAGCAGTACTTC
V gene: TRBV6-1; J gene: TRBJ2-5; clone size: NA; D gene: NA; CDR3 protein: CASMGPLQETQYF; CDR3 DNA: TGTGCCAGCATGGGGCCTTTACAAGAGACCCAGTACTTC
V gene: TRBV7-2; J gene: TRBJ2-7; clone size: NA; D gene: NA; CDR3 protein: CASSFRGGAGSNYEQYF; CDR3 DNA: TGTGCCAGCAGCTTTCGAGGGGGGGCAGGGAGTAACTACGAGCAGTACTTC
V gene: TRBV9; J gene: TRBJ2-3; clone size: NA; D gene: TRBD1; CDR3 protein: CASSPRTGTTDTQYF; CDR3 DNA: TGTGCCAGCAGCCCCCGGACAGGGACCACAGATACGCAGTATTTT
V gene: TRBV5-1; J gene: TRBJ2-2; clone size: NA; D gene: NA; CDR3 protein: CASSLGTSFIGELFF; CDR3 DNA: TGCGCCAGCAGCTTGGGAACTAGTTTTATCGGGGAGCTGTTTTTT
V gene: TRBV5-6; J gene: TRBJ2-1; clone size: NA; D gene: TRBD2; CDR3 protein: CASISQAGVYDEQFF; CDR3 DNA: TGTGCCAGCATTAGCCAAGCGGGAGTATATGATGAGCAGTTCTTC
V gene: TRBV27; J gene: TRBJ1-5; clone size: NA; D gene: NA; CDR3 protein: CASSLDSNQPQHF; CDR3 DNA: TGTGCCAGCAGTTTAGACAGCAATCAGCCCCAGCATTTT
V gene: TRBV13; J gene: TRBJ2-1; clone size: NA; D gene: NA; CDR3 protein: CASSLAQGAYNEQFF; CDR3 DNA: TGTGCCAGCAGCTTAGCCCAGGGTGCATACAATGAGCAGTTCTTC
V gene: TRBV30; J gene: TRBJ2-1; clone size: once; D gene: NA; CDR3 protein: CAWRRDPTEQFF; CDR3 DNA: TGTGCCTGGAGAAGAGACCCGACTGAGCAGTTCTTC
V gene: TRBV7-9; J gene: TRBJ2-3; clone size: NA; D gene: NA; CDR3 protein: CASSPGQVGDTQYF; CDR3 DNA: TGTGCCAGCAGCCCAGGGCAGGTAGGGGATACGCAGTATTTT
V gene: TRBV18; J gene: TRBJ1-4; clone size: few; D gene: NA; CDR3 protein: CASSPTRGVEKLFF; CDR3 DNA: TGTGCCAGCTCACCAACCAGGGGAGTTGAAAAACTGTTTTTT
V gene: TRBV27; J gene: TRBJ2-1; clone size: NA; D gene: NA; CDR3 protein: CASSKPGTSTYNEQFF; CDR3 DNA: TGTGCCAGCAGTAAACCCGGGACTTCAACCTACAATGAGCAGTTCTTC
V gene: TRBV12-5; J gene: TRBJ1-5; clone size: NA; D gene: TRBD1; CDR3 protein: CASALTGGGTGGSNQPQHF; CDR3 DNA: TGTGCTAGTGCCCTGACGGGGGGCGGGACAGGGGGTAGCAATCAGCCCCAGCATTTT
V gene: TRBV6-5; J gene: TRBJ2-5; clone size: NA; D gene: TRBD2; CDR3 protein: CASSYLASGNQETQYF; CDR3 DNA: TGTGCCAGCAGTTACTTGGCTAGCGGGAACCAAGAGACCCAGTACTTC
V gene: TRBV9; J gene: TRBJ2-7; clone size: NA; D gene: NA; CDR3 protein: CASSHGGLYEQYF; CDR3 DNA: TGTGCCAGCAGCCACGGGGGTCTTTACGAGCAGTACTTC
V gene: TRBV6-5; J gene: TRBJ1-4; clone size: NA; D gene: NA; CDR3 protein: CASSYSLEPEKLFF; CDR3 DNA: TGTGCCAGCAGTTACTCGCTGGAGCCTGAAAAACTGTTTTTT
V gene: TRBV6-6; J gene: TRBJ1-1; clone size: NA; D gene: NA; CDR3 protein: CASSTGLTMNTEAFF; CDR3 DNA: TGTGCCAGCAGTACGGGGTTGACCATGAACACTGAAGCTTTCTTT
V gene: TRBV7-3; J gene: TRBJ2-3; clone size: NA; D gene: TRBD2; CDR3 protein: CASSLDGLAGQRDTQYF; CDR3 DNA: TGTGCCAGCAGCTTAGACGGACTAGCGGGACAGAGAGATACGCAGTATTTT
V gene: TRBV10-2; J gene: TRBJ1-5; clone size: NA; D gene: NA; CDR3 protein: CASRQGNQPQHF; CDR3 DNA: TGCGCCAGCAGACAGGGCAATCAGCCCCAGCATTTT
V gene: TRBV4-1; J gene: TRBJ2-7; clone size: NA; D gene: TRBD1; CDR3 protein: CASSQRTGDYEQYF; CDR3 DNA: TGCGCCAGCAGCCAAAGGACAGGTGACTACGAGCAGTACTTC
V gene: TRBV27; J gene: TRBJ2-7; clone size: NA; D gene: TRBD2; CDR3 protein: CASRSNPGGAYEQYF; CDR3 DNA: TGTGCCAGCAGATCCAACCCCGGGGGGGCCTACGAGCAGTACTTC
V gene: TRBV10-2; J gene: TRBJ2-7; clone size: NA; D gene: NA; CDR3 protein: CASSESTRVGAYEQYF; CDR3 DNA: TGCGCCAGCAGTGAGTCGACTCGGGTGGGGGCCTACGAGCAGTACTTC
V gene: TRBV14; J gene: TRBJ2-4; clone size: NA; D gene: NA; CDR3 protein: CASSQREGKNIQYF; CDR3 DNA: TGTGCCAGCAGCCAAAGGGAAGGGAAAAACATTCAGTACTTC
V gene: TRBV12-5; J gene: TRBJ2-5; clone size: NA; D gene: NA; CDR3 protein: CASGNGPQGQYF; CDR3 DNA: TGTGCTAGTGGTAACGGACCCCAGGGTCAGTACTTC
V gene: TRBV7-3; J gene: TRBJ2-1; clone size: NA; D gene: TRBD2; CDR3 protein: CASSPTSGADNEQFF; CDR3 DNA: TGTGCCAGCAGCCCTACTAGCGGGGCAGACAATGAGCAGTTCTTC
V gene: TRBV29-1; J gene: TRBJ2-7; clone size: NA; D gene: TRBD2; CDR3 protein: CSASQRETYEQYF; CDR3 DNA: TGCAGCGCCTCACAGCGGGAGACCTACGAGCAGTACTTC
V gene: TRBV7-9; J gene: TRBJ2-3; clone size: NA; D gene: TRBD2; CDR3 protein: CAITRVTSDVDTQYF; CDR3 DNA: TGTGCCATAACCCGGGTAACTAGCGATGTAGATACGCAGTATTTT
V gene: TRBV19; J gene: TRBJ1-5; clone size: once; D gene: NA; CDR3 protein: CASSTGYGTGGNQPQHF; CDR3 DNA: TGTGCCAGTAGTACGGGGTACGGGACGGGTGGCAATCAGCCCCAGCATTTT
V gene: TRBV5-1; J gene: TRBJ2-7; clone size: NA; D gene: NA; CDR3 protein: CASSLDRYEQYF; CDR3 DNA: TGCGCCAGCAGCTTGGATCGCTACGAGCAGTACTTC
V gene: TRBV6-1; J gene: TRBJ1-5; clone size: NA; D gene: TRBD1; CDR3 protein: CASRKGTGSNQPQHF; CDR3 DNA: TGTGCCAGCAGAAAAGGGACAGGGAGCAATCAGCCCCAGCATTTT
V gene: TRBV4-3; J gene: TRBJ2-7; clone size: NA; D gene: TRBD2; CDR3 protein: CASSPGTSGTYEQYF; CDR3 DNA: TGCGCCAGCAGCCCCGGGACTAGCGGTACCTACGAGCAGTACTTC
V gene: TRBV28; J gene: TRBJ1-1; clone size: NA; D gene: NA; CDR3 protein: CASSFSRAREAFF; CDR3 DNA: TGTGCCAGCAGTTTCTCACGGGCCAGGGAAGCTTTCTTT
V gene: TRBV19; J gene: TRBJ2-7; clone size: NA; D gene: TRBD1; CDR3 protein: CASSPGQGPYEQYF; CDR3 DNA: TGTGCCAGTAGCCCGGGACAGGGCCCTTACGAGCAGTACTTC
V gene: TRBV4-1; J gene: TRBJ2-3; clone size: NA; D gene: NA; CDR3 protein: CASSQDFGGTDTQYF; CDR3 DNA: TGCGCCAGCAGCCAAGATTTTGGCGGTACAGATACGCAGTATTTT
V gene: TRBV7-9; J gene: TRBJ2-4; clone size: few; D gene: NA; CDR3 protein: CASSFKGAIQYF; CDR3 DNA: TGTGCCAGCAGCTTTAAAGGGGCCATTCAGTACTTC
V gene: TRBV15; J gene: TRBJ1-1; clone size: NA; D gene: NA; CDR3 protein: CATSDNFGGKNTEAFF; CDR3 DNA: TGTGCCACCAGCGATAATTTCGGGGGAAAGAACACTGAAGCTTTCTTT
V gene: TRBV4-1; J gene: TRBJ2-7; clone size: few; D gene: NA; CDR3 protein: CASSLAGTYDYEQYF; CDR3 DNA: TGCGCCAGCAGCTTAGCCGGGACTTATGACTACGAGCAGTACTTC
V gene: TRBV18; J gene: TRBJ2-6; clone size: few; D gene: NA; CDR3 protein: CASSPRSSSGANVLTF; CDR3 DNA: TGTGCCAGCTCACCACGTTCAAGCTCTGGGGCCAACGTCCTGACTTTC
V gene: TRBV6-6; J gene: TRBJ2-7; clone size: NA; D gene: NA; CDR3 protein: CASSYGTSYEQYF; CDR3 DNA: TGTGCCAGCAGTTACGGGACCTCCTACGAGCAGTACTTC
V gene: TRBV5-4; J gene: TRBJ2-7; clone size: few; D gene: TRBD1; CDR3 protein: CASSSGTAYEQYF; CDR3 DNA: TGTGCCAGCAGCTCCGGGACAGCCTACGAGCAGTACTTC
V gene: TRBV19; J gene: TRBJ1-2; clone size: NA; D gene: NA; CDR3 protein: CASSMTRSAAYSSGYTF; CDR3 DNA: TGTGCCAGTAGTATGACCCGATCGGCGGCTTATTCATCTGGCTACACCTTC
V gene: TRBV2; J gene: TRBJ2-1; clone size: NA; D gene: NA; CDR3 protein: CASLWTAYNEQFF; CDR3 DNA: TGTGCCAGCCTATGGACAGCCTACAATGAGCAGTTCTTC
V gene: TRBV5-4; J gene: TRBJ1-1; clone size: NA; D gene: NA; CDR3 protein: CASSLGGVPGLAFF; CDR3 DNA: TGTGCCAGCAGCTTGGGTGGGGTTCCCGGGCTGGCTTTCTTT
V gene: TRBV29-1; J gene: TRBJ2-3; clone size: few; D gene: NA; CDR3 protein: CSVEEGKLATDTQYF; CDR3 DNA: TGCAGCGTTGAAGAGGGGAAGCTAGCCACAGATACGCAGTATTTT
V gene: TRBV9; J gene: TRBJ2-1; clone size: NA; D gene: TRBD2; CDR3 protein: CASSVGAGGQFF; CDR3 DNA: TGTGCCAGCAGCGTAGGAGCGGGAGGTCAGTTCTTC
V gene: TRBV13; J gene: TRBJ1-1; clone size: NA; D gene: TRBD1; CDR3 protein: CASSPRGGQGHTEAFF; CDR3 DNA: TGTGCCAGCAGCCCCCGGGGGGGACAGGGACACACTGAAGCTTTCTTT
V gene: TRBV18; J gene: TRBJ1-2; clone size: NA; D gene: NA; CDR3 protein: CASSPRSDGYTF; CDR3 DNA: TGTGCCAGCTCACCACGGTCGGATGGCTACACCTTC
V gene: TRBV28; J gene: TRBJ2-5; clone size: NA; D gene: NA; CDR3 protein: CASSLIAGWSEETQYF; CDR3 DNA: TGTGCCAGCAGTTTAATTGCAGGGTGGTCTGAAGAGACCCAGTACTTC
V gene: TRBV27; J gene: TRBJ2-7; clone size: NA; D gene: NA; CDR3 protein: CASSYSVGPYEQYF; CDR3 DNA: TGTGCCAGCAGTTATTCGGTGGGTCCCTACGAGCAGTACTTC
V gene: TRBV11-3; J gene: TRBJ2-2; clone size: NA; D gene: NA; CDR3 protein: CASSPPGAGELFF; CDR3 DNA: TGTGCCAGCAGCCCACCCGGGGCCGGGGAGCTGTTTTTT
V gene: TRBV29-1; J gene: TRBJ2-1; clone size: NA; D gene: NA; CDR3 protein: CSVELGAHNEQFF; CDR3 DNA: TGCAGCGTTGAACTAGGGGCCCACAATGAGCAGTTCTTC